This T cell receptor (beta chain) was obtained from a study of T-cell memory formation after mild COVID-19. Study in general: TCR clusters were mostly donor specific. The study, taken as a whole, reports: CD4+ contracting clones were found mainly in CM and EM, and CD8+ ones in EMRA. There were some responding clones in pre-infection memory, which suggested that cross-reactive memory had joined.

There are many counts of this clonotype. The antigen remains undetermined. It was 5'RACE with constant-segment primers that produced the TCR alpha and TCR beta cDNA libraries, which carried sample barcodes and UMIs. TCRdb redid the calling of the 5' RACE reads with MiXCR, one entry per CDR3 protein. The sample carries a few hundred thousand distinct CDR3 sequences, approximately 10% recorded once. Sequenced: PBMCs or a T cell subset sorted from them (not recorded which). The source of this sequence is a man between 18 and 29 years old who had mild COVID-19 (a few samples of this study predate the infection). Cell type and time point are not known.

CDR3 in amino acids: CASRRPGLQETQYF. CDR3 nucleotide sequence: TGTGCCAGCAGACGCCCCGGCCTGCAAGAGACCCAGTACTTC. The V and J genes are TRBV7-2 and TRBJ2-5; no firm D call. Germline lookup yields CDR1 SGHTA and CDR2 FQGNSA. The CDR3 sequence is 14 residues long. Trimming took off 6 bases at V and 2 bases at J, with 13 bases between the two ends. The whole variable domain, filled in from reference TRBV7-2 and TRBJ2-5, reads GAGVSQSPSNKVTEKGKDVELRCDPISGHTALYWYRQSLGQGLEFLIYFQGNSAPDKSGLPSDRFSAERTGGSVSTLTIQRTQQEDSAVYLCASRRPGLQETQYFGPGTRLLVL.